These 8 T cell receptor beta chains originate from one sample sequenced in a study of blood T cells in healthy people across ages. Alongside a J-beta primer mix, a sample-barcoded 5' primer served in a second PCR lasting roughly 6 to 12 cycles. TCRdb ran MiXCR on the 5' RACE reads and lists one entry per CDR3 protein. The table shows more than 1 million distinct CDR3 sequences, with over 35% occurring only once. Sequences were obtained from blood. The receptors here all came from a woman aged 55-69 years in good health.

The rearrangement uses TRBV27 and TRBJ2-7; D is uncertain. V was trimmed by 7 bases and J by 5 bases, leaving 9 bases between them. CDR1 is MNHEY, CDR2 SMNVEV, per germline (reference sequence). This CDR3 is 11 amino acids long. As DNA, the CDR3 is TGTGCCAGCATGGGTAGCCACGAGCAGTACTTC. This encodes CASMGSHEQYF.

This rearrangement joins TRBV7-2 to TRBJ2-7; D call uncertain. In germline, CDR1 is SGHTA, CDR2 FQGNSA. With 3 bases removed from V and 4 bases from J, the gap between germline ends came to 13 bases. The CDR3 extends over 14 amino acids. CDR3 DNA sequence: TGTGCCAGCAGCTTTCTTGTGAGCACATACGAGCAGTACTTC. Its translation: CASSFLVSTYEQYF.

The rearrangement uses TRBV3-1 and TRBJ2-1; a possible D gene is TRBD2 (6 bases). V gave up 4 bases and J gave up 12 bases, with 19 bases separating them. The CDR3 has 14 residues. The germline CDR1 and CDR2 sequences are LGHDT and YNNKEL (reference sequence). CDR3 sequence: CASSLGTRRTMQFF. DNA of the CDR3: TGTGCCAGCAGCCTCGGGACTCGGCGTACAATGCAGTTCTTC.

The V call is TRBV18, the J call TRBJ2-4; the match to TRBD1 covers 7 bases. V lost 3 bases to trimming and J lost 5 bases; unmatched junction nucleotides: 16. Germline-derived CDR1 and CDR2 are KGHSH and LQKENI. The CDR3 sequence is 18 residues long. Here the CDR3 DNA reads TGTGCCAGCTCACCGAACCTCGCTACGACAGGGACCCAAAACATTCAGTACTTC. It encodes CASSPNLATTGTQNIQYF. The variable domain in full, completed from reference TRBV18 and TRBJ2-4, reads NAGVMQNPRHLVRRRGQEARLRCSPMKGHSHVYWYRQLPEEGLKFMVYLQKENIIDESGMPKERFSAEFPKEGPSILRIQQVVRGDSAAYFCASSPNLATTGTQNIQYFGAGTRLSVL.

The rearrangement joins TRBV4-1 to TRBJ1-2; D is ambiguous. V lost 0 bases and J lost 6, with 5 bases in between. The CDR3 length is 12 residues. The germline V gene encodes CDR1 MGHRA and CDR2 YSYEKL. CDR3: CASSQDSHGYTF. Here the CDR3 DNA reads TGCGCCAGCAGCCAAGATTCCCATGGCTACACCTTC.

This chain joins TRBV15 and TRBJ2-7; 8 nucleotides agree with TRBD2. The J call could be wrong; TRBJ2-5 is a better fit for the DNA end. Germline CDR1 reads LNHNV; CDR2 reads YYDKDF (reference sequence). The CDR3 totals 16 residues. The CDR3 region is CATSRASGSIQETQYF. In DNA form, the CDR3 reads TGTGCCACCAGCAGAGCCAGCGGGAGCATACAAGAGACCCAGTACTTC.

A few counts support this clonotype. The chain employs TRBV15 and TRBJ2-7, with D maybe TRBD2 (5 bases). The V gene's germline CDR1 is LNHNV and CDR2 YYDKDF (reference sequence). The CDR3 is 14 amino acids. V was cut by 0 bases and J by 3 bases, with 9 bases left in between. In DNA form, the CDR3 reads TGTGCCACCAGCAGAGAAAGAGGGAACTACGAGCAGTACTTC. Its translation is CATSRERGNYEQYF.

This clonotype was seen only a few times. V and J are TRBV29-1 and TRBJ2-7; a weak D match, TRBD2 (6 bases). V gave up 7 bases and J gave up 3 bases, with 16 bases separating them. Per germline, CDR1 SQVTM and CDR2 ANQGSEA. CDR3 length: 13 amino acids. The CDR3 reads CSAAGTSNYEQYF. The CDR3 coding sequence is TGCAGCGCCGCAGGGACTTCTAACTACGAGCAGTACTTC.